This T cell receptor (beta chain) was identified in a study of graft-versus-host responses after intestinal transplantation. The germline V gene encodes CDR1 SNHLY and CDR2 FYNNEI. This CDR3 has 13 amino acids. The V gene lost 1 base and the J gene lost 6 bases, with 7 bases spanning the gap. Assay used: immunoSEQ multiplex PCR; TCRdb lists only in-frame clones, some missing. The sample contains over 70,000 clones, roughly 87% of which appear only once. A remark on this clone: Its antigen is not known.

Here the sequenced sample was unstimulated CD8+ T cells sorted from spleen or lymph node cells, taken before intestinal transplant. The rearrangement uses TRBV2 and TRBJ2-1; D gene unclear. The sequence was collected from a human donor who received an intestinal transplant. CDR3 sequence: CASSEEGINEQFF. The DNA for the CDR3 is TGTGCCAGCAGTGAAGAGGGAATCAATGAGCAGTTCTTC.